This T cell receptor beta chain was identified during a study of cytomegalovirus exposure and HLA in healthy donors. Primers included in the PCR were 60 Vbeta and 13 Jbeta primers. TCRdb's table, derived via immunoSEQ multiplex PCR, lists solely in-frame clones and lacks some. The sample lists under 150,000 clones, roughly 71% occurring once. V was cut by 3 bases and J by 11 bases, with 11 bases left in between. CDR1 is SNHLY, CDR2 FYNNEI, per germline. CDR3 size: 12 residues. Study-level points and caveats: A later analysis linked a missense variant in DCLRE1C to the trimming of TCR beta V and J genes.

Points on this clone: The antigen is unknown.

Input material: PBMCs. The TCR comes from a woman in her thirties or forties in good health and CMV-seronegative. The chain carries TRBV2 and TRBJ1-5; TRBD1 might be the D (5 bases). CDR3 bases: TGTGCCAGCAGTGAGTCCCGACAGTCCCAGCATTTT. Its translation: CASSESRQSQHF.